This entry lists 5 T cell receptor beta chains sequenced from one sample in a study of Graves' ophthalmopathy and Graves' hyperthyroidism. Amplification targeted the TCR beta CDR3 regions, with RNA transcripts as the source material. RT-PCR in the first round used HTBI primers; a second-round multiplex PCR followed. TCRdb re-called the multiplex PCR reads through MiXCR, storing one row per CDR3 protein. The repertoire holds some 750,000 distinct CDR3 sequences, with roughly 40% as singletons. The specimen sequenced was peripheral blood. Receptor source: an adult man with Graves' ophthalmopathy.

This chain uses TRBV12-3 or TRBV12-4 with TRBJ1-1; D call uncertain. The CDR3 is made up of 13 amino acids. The ends were cut back, 5 bases at V and 5 bases at J, with 12 bases in the middle. Written as DNA, the CDR3 is TGTGCCAGCAGTCCCGGACGGTGGACTGAAGCTTTCTTT. Amino acids: CASSPGRWTEAFF.

The CDR3 region is CSARVTNQETQYF. CDR3 nucleotide sequence: TGCAGTGCTAGAGTGACAAACCAAGAGACCCAGTACTTC. The V and J genes are TRBV20-1 and TRBJ2-5; D call uncertain. Trimming stripped 1 base from V and 0 bases from J, with 6 bases between. Germline assignment: CDR1 DFQATT and CDR2 SNEGSKA (reference sequence). This CDR3 comprises 13 residues.

As to this clonotype: One end of the junction does not line up with germline, which may come from a read error. The V gene is TRBV29-1, the J gene TRBJ1-4; D gene ambiguous. CDR3 length equals 8 residues. Per the germline V gene, CDR1 is SQVTM and CDR2 is ANQGSEA. The CDR3 DNA is TGCAGCGTTGAAGAACTGTTTTTT. As protein: CSVEELFF.

About this clonotype itself: Mismatch with germline at one junction end may stem from a read error. The chain employs TRBV7-9 and TRBJ1-4; no definite D call. Per germline, CDR1 SEHNR and CDR2 FQNEAQ (reference sequence). This CDR3 comprises 13 residues. CDR3 sequence (DNA): TGTGCCAGCAGCTCGACAACTAGTGAAAAACTGTTTTTT. This translates into CASSSTTSEKLFF.

There are many counts of this clonotype. The chain joins TRBV10-3 to TRBJ1-1; D uncertain. The CDR3 covers 14 residues. Trimming removed 0 bases at V and 3 bases at J, with 8 bases between. Germline assignment: CDR1 ENHRY and CDR2 SYGVKD. The CDR3 DNA sequence: TGTGCCATCAGTGAGTCGAGGGCGGACACTGAAGCTTTCTTT. The encoded protein is CAISESRADTEAFF.